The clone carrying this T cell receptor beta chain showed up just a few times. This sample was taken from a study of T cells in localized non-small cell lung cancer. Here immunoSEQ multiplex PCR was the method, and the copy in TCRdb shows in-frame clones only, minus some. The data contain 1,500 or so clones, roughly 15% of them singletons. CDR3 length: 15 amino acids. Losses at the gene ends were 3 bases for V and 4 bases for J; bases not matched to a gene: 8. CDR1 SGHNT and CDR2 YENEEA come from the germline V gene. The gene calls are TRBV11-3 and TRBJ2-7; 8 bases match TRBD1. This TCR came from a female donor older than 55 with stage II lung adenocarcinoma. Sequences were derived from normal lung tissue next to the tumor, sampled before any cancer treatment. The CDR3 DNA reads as TGTGCCAGCAGCTTGGGAGCAGGGGGCAGATACGAGCAGTACTTC. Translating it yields CASSLGAGGRYEQYF.